A selection of T cell receptor beta chains follows, all from one sample in a study of shared clonotypes between healthy human individuals. This table comes from immunoSEQ multiplex PCR, and its TCRdb copy is limited to in-frame clones, with some not included. Of about 2.3 million clones in the sample, 85% to 95% were seen once. The sequenced sample was naive CD4+ T cells from PBMCs. The receptors come from a man aged 18 to 29 in good health. Some clones in this sample may be carry-over from other donors' samples. Each CDR3 is given with its conserved first and last residue. The D gene is left open where the match is weak. The size of a clone is reported for some rows only, either as once, few or many, or as a class for expanded clones.

d_call: TRBD2; v_call: TRBV4-3; j_call: TRBJ2-3; clone_size: .; cdr3_nt: TGCGCCAGCAGCCAAGCCGCGAACGGGAGGTCAGATACGCAGTATTTT; cdr3_aa: CASSQAANGRSDTQYF
d_call: .; v_call: TRBV7-3; j_call: TRBJ1-2; clone_size: .; cdr3_nt: TGTGCCAGCAGCCAAAACGGCAGGGTCGGTGGCTACACCTTC; cdr3_aa: CASSQNGRVGGYTF
d_call: TRBD1; v_call: TRBV28; j_call: TRBJ2-7; clone_size: .; cdr3_nt: TGTGCCAGCAGTCTGGGGACAGGGGCCCTCTACTCCTACGAGCAGTACTTC; cdr3_aa: CASSLGTGALYSYEQYF
d_call: .; v_call: TRBV5-1; j_call: TRBJ1-3; clone_size: .; cdr3_nt: TGCGCCAGCAGCTTGGGGGGGCGAAGCTCTGGAAACACCATATATTTT; cdr3_aa: CASSLGGRSSGNTIYF
d_call: .; v_call: TRBV20-1; j_call: TRBJ1-1; clone_size: few; cdr3_nt: TGCAGTGCTAGAGATGTTGAAGCTTTCTTT; cdr3_aa: CSARDVEAFF
d_call: .; v_call: TRBV28; j_call: TRBJ2-7; clone_size: .; cdr3_nt: TGTGCCAGCTGCTCAGGGTATGAGTGCGAGCAGTACTTC; cdr3_aa: CASCSGYECEQYF
d_call: .; v_call: TRBV9; j_call: TRBJ1-2; clone_size: once; cdr3_nt: TGTGCCAGCAGCGTAGATCGGGTTTCCTATGGCTACACCTTC; cdr3_aa: CASSVDRVSYGYTF
d_call: TRBD1; v_call: TRBV7-3; j_call: TRBJ2-1; clone_size: .; cdr3_nt: TGTGCCAGCAGCCCGCGGCGGGGATCTGACAGGGGAAAAGGGAATGAGCAGTTCTTC; cdr3_aa: CASSPRRGSDRGKGNEQFF
d_call: .; v_call: TRBV28; j_call: TRBJ1-3; clone_size: .; cdr3_nt: TGTGCCAGCAGTTCCCCGAGTAGCTCTGGAAACACCATATATTTT; cdr3_aa: CASSSPSSSGNTIYF
d_call: .; v_call: TRBV2; j_call: TRBJ2-1; clone_size: .; cdr3_nt: TGTGCCAGCAGTGAAGGGGTAGCCTACAATGAGCAGTTCTTC; cdr3_aa: CASSEGVAYNEQFF
d_call: .; v_call: TRBV5-1; j_call: TRBJ1-3; clone_size: .; cdr3_nt: TGCGCCAGCAGCTTGGTTCTGGGGCAAGGAAACACCATATATTTT; cdr3_aa: CASSLVLGQGNTIYF
d_call: TRBD2; v_call: TRBV18; j_call: TRBJ2-1; clone_size: .; cdr3_nt: TGTGCCAGCTCACCCGGGACTAGCGGGAATGAGCAGTTCTTC; cdr3_aa: CASSPGTSGNEQFF
d_call: .; v_call: TRBV25-1; j_call: TRBJ2-2; clone_size: few; cdr3_nt: TGTGCCAGCAGTCCGCTGGACACCGGGGAGCTGTTTTTT; cdr3_aa: CASSPLDTGELFF
d_call: TRBD1; v_call: TRBV9; j_call: TRBJ2-7; clone_size: .; cdr3_nt: TGTGCCAGCAGCCCGGGACAGGGCTACGAGCAGTACTTC; cdr3_aa: CASSPGQGYEQYF
d_call: .; v_call: TRBV5-1; j_call: TRBJ1-5; clone_size: .; cdr3_nt: TGCGCCAGCAGCTTGCTAGGGGGTCAGCCCCAGCATTTT; cdr3_aa: CASSLLGGQPQHF
d_call: .; v_call: TRBV5-1; j_call: TRBJ2-2; clone_size: .; cdr3_nt: TGCGCCAGCAGCCCGACCGCTAACACCGGGGAGCTGTTTTTT; cdr3_aa: CASSPTANTGELFF
d_call: .; v_call: TRBV2; j_call: TRBJ2-7; clone_size: .; cdr3_nt: TGTGCCAGCCTGAGACTGCAGATCTACGAGCAGTACTTC; cdr3_aa: CASLRLQIYEQYF
d_call: .; v_call: TRBV18; j_call: TRBJ2-3; clone_size: .; cdr3_nt: TGTGCCAGCTCACCAGGGGGGTACACAGATACGCAGTATTTT; cdr3_aa: CASSPGGYTDTQYF
d_call: .; v_call: TRBV2; j_call: TRBJ1-5; clone_size: .; cdr3_nt: TGTGCCAGCAGTGAAGGGGCTCAGCCCCAGCATTTT; cdr3_aa: CASSEGAQPQHF
d_call: .; v_call: TRBV28; j_call: TRBJ2-5; clone_size: .; cdr3_nt: TGTGCCAGCAGTCCTCGGGACTTGAAAGGGGAGACCCAGTACTTC; cdr3_aa: CASSPRDLKGETQYF
d_call: TRBD1; v_call: TRBV2; j_call: TRBJ1-6; clone_size: .; cdr3_nt: TGTGCCAGCAAAGGACAGGGGGAATCACCCCTCCACTTT; cdr3_aa: CASKGQGESPLHF
d_call: TRBD1; v_call: TRBV30; j_call: TRBJ2-2; clone_size: .; cdr3_nt: TGTGCCTGGAGCGGGACAGCCGCCGCCGGGGAGCTGTTTTTT; cdr3_aa: CAWSGTAAAGELFF
d_call: .; v_call: TRBV19; j_call: TRBJ1-1; clone_size: .; cdr3_nt: TGTGCCAGTAGTCCACCTTACTATGAAGCTTTCTTT; cdr3_aa: CASSPPYYEAFF
d_call: .; v_call: TRBV5-1; j_call: TRBJ1-3; clone_size: .; cdr3_nt: TGCGCCAGCAGCTTAAGTGGAAACGGTGGAAACACCATATATTTT; cdr3_aa: CASSLSGNGGNTIYF
d_call: .; v_call: TRBV5-1; j_call: TRBJ1-1; clone_size: .; cdr3_nt: TGCGCCAGCAGCATGACCCCGGGGAACACTGAAGCTTTCTTT; cdr3_aa: CASSMTPGNTEAFF
d_call: .; v_call: TRBV5-1; j_call: TRBJ2-7; clone_size: .; cdr3_nt: TGCGCCAGCAGCTTGGGTGGCGAAAGCGAGCAGTACTTC; cdr3_aa: CASSLGGESEQYF
d_call: .; v_call: TRBV28; j_call: TRBJ2-7; clone_size: once; cdr3_nt: TGTGCCAGCTTGACCAGGGGGGCGGCCTACGAGCAGTACTTC; cdr3_aa: CASLTRGAAYEQYF
d_call: .; v_call: TRBV28; j_call: TRBJ2-7; clone_size: .; cdr3_nt: TGTGCCAGCATGACTCCTAGCGGAGGGGGCTTCGAGCAGTACTTC; cdr3_aa: CASMTPSGGGFEQYF
d_call: .; v_call: TRBV15; j_call: TRBJ1-5; clone_size: .; cdr3_nt: TGTGCCACCAGCAGCGTAGCGGCGGGAAATCAGCCCCAGCATTTT; cdr3_aa: CATSSVAAGNQPQHF
d_call: .; v_call: TRBV28; j_call: TRBJ1-1; clone_size: .; cdr3_nt: TGTGCCAGCGTATCCACAGCCACTGGCTTCATGAACACTGAAGCTTTCTTT; cdr3_aa: CASVSTATGFMNTEAFF
d_call: .; v_call: TRBV30; j_call: TRBJ2-7; clone_size: .; cdr3_nt: TGTGCCTGGAGTAGGATCGGGGTGATTTACGAGCAGTACTTC; cdr3_aa: CAWSRIGVIYEQYF
d_call: TRBD1; v_call: TRBV5-8; j_call: TRBJ1-4; clone_size: .; cdr3_nt: TGTGCCAGCAGCTTGGGGACAGGGGGCGCGCGAAAACTGTTTTTT; cdr3_aa: CASSLGTGGARKLFF
d_call: TRBD2; v_call: TRBV9; j_call: TRBJ2-1; clone_size: .; cdr3_nt: TGTGCCAGCAGCGTGACTAGCGGTAACTACAATGAGCAGTTCTTC; cdr3_aa: CASSVTSGNYNEQFF
d_call: TRBD2; v_call: TRBV5-1; j_call: TRBJ2-5; clone_size: .; cdr3_nt: TGCGCCAGCAGCTCCGGGACTAGCGGGACAAGCCAAGAGACCCAGTACTTC; cdr3_aa: CASSSGTSGTSQETQYF
d_call: TRBD1; v_call: TRBV5-6; j_call: TRBJ2-1; clone_size: .; cdr3_nt: TGTGCCAGCAGCTTGGCGACAGGGCGATACAATGAGCAGTTCTTC; cdr3_aa: CASSLATGRYNEQFF
d_call: .; v_call: TRBV28; j_call: TRBJ1-3; clone_size: .; cdr3_nt: TGTGCCAGCAGTTCCTCCCCCCAAGGGTATGGAAACACCATATATTTT; cdr3_aa: CASSSSPQGYGNTIYF
d_call: TRBD2; v_call: TRBV5-4; j_call: TRBJ2-1; clone_size: .; cdr3_nt: TGTGCCAGCAGCTTGGAGCGCGGGAGGGGAAATGAGCAGTTCTTC; cdr3_aa: CASSLERGRGNEQFF
d_call: .; v_call: TRBV7-9; j_call: TRBJ1-1; clone_size: few; cdr3_nt: TGTGCCAGCAGCCCTACTGAAGCTTTCTTT; cdr3_aa: CASSPTEAFF
d_call: .; v_call: TRBV18; j_call: TRBJ1-2; clone_size: .; cdr3_nt: TGTGCCAGCTCACCGGGGGGCGACTATGGCTACACCTTC; cdr3_aa: CASSPGGDYGYTF
d_call: .; v_call: TRBV7-9; j_call: TRBJ2-6; clone_size: .; cdr3_nt: TGTGCCAGCAGCTTATATGTCAGCCGGTTAGGGGCCAACGTCCTGACTTTC; cdr3_aa: CASSLYVSRLGANVLTF
d_call: TRBD2; v_call: TRBV25-1; j_call: TRBJ2-3; clone_size: .; cdr3_nt: TGTGCCAGCAATCTGGGAGGTAGCGGGAGTGGGGGGACGCAGTATTTT; cdr3_aa: CASNLGGSGSGGTQYF
d_call: TRBD2; v_call: TRBV7-9; j_call: TRBJ2-1; clone_size: .; cdr3_nt: TGTGCCAGCAGCTTTGGGACTAGCGGGAGCCCTCGTGAGCAGTTCTTC; cdr3_aa: CASSFGTSGSPREQFF
d_call: .; v_call: TRBV25-1; j_call: TRBJ2-7; clone_size: .; cdr3_nt: TGTGCCAGCAGTGACAACACAGGGTTCTACGAGCAGTACTTC; cdr3_aa: CASSDNTGFYEQYF
d_call: .; v_call: TRBV6-1; j_call: TRBJ1-1; clone_size: .; cdr3_nt: TGTGCCAGCAGTGAAGCGGGGACTGAAGCTTTCTTT; cdr3_aa: CASSEAGTEAFF
d_call: TRBD2; v_call: TRBV19; j_call: TRBJ2-7; clone_size: once; cdr3_nt: TGTGCCAGTAGTCTGGGACTAGCCGTTACCTACGAGCAGTACTTC; cdr3_aa: CASSLGLAVTYEQYF